This T cell receptor beta chain was identified in a study of blood T cell repertoires in COVID-19. Study background: PBMCs, B-cell-depleted T cells, or T cells provided the cDNA or gDNA that made up the material.

This clone occurred a few times. Other DNA sequences in the same sample also yield this CDR3. Libraries were prepared by immunoSEQ multiplex PCR; TCRdb keeps only in-frame clonotypes and omits some of them. The sample yields fewer than 250,000 clones, 75% to 90% seen once. CDR1 and CDR2 from the germline V gene are KGHDR and SFDVKD. V was clipped by 9 bases and J by 2 bases, with 11 bases between them. This CDR3 has 13 amino acids. Shortly before study entry, within 2 weeks, exposed participants had met a COVID-19 case. The TCR comes from a man aged 45-65 years who had been exposed to COVID-19. The sample taken for sequencing was PBMCs or T cells enriched from blood (not recorded which). The chain joins TRBV24-1 to TRBJ2-3; no definite D call. Written as DNA, the CDR3 is TGTGCCACCGGCCAGGAAGTCACAGATACGCAGTATTTT. This encodes CATGQEVTDTQYF.